The text below deals with one TCR beta chain. Per the study methods: It was from reference gene primer amplification that nucleated cell counts were estimated. Only in-frame clones appear in the TCRdb table, and some are missing; sequencing was by immunoSEQ multiplex PCR. For V, J and clone size, that table is used; D and trimming come from the DNA. Counted here are over 14,000 clones, roughly 79% occurring once; the ten biggest clones make up approximately 15%. These data originate in a study of blood T cell repertoires in COVID-19. Study summary: Sources were T cells, B-cell-depleted T cells, or PBMCs; the material itself was cDNA or gDNA.

What was sequenced was peripheral blood. The source is a man between 60 and 70 years old with acute or convalescent COVID-19.

The CDR3 sequence: CASNSGQGLDTQYF. The CDR3 nucleotides read TGTGCCAGCAATTCAGGACAGGGTTTGGATACGCAGTATTTT. The rearrangement joins TRBV19 to TRBJ2-3, with TRBD1 identical over 8 bases. J lost 6 bases, V lost 9 bases, and 11 bases had no gene match. The CDR3 is 14 residues long. CDR1 is LNHDA, CDR2 SQIVND, per germline (reference sequence).